This T cell receptor delta chain was sequenced in a study of gamma-delta chains in newborns, infants, children. Study-level information: Polyclonal expansion of innate γδ T cells after birth follows microbial exposure.

TCRdb re-called the reads via CATT. The sample consists of thousands of delta-chain clones, roughly 0.57% of them appearing once. Comment on this clone: The protein held in TCRdb is that of a much larger clone and does not match this DNA's translation at residue 14, likely because of a read error; the protein shown is translated from the DNA.

After removal of 1 base from V and 15 bases from J, the junction contained 17 bases not matched to a gene. Germline V gene data show CDR1 as GEAIGNYY and CDR2 as EKD. This CDR3 has 16 amino acids. The receptor was isolated from a child who was a newborn, infant or young child, either healthy, febrile or measles-vaccinated (not recorded which). The chain carries TRDV2 and TRDJ2, with TRDD3 matching over 9 bases. Sequencing was carried out using blood. This CDR3 reads CACDTLGDSLTAQIFF. The CDR3, as DNA: TGTGCCTGTGACACTCTGGGGGATTCCTTGACAGCGCAAATCTTCTTT.